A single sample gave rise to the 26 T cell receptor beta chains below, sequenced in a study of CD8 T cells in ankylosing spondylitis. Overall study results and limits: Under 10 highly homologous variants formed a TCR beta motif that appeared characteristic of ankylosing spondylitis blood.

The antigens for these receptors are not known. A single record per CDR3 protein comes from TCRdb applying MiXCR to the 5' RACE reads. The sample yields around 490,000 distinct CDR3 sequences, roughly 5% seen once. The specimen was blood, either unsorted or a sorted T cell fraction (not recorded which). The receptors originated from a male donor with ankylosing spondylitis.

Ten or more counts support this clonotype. CDR3 DNA: TGCGCCAGCAGCTTGAGGACTAGCGGGGCCCCTAACAATGAGCAGTTCTTC. As protein: CASSLRTSGAPNNEQFF. The rearrangement joins TRBV5-1 to TRBJ2-1, with TRBD2 matching 12 bases. The germline V gene has CDR1 SGHRS and CDR2 YFSETQ. The V and J ends lost 1 base and 5 bases, in that order; junction bases with no gene match: 7. CDR3 size: 17 residues.

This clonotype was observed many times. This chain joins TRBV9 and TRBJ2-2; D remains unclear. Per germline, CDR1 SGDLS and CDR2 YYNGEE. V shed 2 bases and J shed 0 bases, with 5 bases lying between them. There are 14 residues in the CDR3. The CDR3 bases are TGTGCCAGCAGCGTTCCAACGAACACCGGGGAGCTGTTTTTT. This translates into CASSVPTNTGELFF.

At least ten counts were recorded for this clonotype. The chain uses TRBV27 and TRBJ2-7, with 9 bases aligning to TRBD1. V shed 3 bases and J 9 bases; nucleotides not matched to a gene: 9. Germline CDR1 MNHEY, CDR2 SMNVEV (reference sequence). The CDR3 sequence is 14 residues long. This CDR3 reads CASSFRGDRASQYF. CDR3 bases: TGTGCCAGCAGTTTTAGGGGGGACAGGGCCTCGCAGTACTTC.

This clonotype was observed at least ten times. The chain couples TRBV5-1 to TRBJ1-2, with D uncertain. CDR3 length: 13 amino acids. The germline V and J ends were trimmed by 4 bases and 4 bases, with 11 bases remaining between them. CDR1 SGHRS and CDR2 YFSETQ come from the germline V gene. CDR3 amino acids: CASSPEAGYGYTF. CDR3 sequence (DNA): TGCGCCAGCAGCCCGGAGGCAGGCTATGGCTACACCTTC. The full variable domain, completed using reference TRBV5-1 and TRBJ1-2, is KAGVTQTPRYLIKTRGQQVTLSCSPISGHRSVSWYQQTPGQGLQFLFEYFSETQRNKGNFPGRFSGRQFSNSRSEMNVSTLELGDSALYLCASSPEAGYGYTFGSGTRLTVV.

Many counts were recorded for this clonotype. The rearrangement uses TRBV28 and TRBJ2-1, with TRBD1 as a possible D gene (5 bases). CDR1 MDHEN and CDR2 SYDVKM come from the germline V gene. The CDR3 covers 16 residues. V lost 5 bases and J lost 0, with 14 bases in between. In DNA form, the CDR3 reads TGTGCCAGCAGTCTCGCAGGGCTGCCCTCCTACAATGAGCAGTTCTTC. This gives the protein CASSLAGLPSYNEQFF.

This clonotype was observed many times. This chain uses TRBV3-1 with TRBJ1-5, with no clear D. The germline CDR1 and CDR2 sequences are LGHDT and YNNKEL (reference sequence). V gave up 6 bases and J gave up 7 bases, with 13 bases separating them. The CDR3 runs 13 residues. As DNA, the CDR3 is TGTGCCAGCAGTTATTACAACGGCCAGCCCCAGCATTTT. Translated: CASSYYNGQPQHF. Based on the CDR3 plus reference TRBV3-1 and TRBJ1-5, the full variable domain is DTAVSQTPKYLVTQMGNDKSIKCEQNLGHDTMYWYKQDSKKFLKIMFSYNNKELIINETVPNRFSPKSPDKAHLNLHINSLELGDSAVYFCASSYYNGQPQHFGDGTRLSIL.

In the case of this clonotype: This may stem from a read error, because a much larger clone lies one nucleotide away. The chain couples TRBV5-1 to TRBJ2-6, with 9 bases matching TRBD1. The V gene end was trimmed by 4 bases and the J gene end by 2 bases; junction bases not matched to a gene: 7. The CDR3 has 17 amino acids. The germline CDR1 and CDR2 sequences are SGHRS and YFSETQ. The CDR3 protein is CASSARDRETGANVLTF. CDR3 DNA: TGCGCCAGCAGCGCCCGGGACAGGGAGACTGGGGCCAACGTCCTGACTTTC.

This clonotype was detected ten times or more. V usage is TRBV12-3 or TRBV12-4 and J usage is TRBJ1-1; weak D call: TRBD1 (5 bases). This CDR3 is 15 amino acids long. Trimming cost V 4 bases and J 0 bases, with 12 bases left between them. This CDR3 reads CASSWGSLMNTEAFF. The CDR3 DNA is TGTGCCAGCAGTTGGGGCTCACTAATGAACACTGAAGCTTTCTTT.

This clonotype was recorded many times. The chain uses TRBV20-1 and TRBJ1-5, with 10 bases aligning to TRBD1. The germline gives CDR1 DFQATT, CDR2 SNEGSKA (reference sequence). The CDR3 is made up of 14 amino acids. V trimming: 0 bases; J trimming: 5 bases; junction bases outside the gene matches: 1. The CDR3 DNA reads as TGCAGTGCTAGAGACGGGACAGGGGATCAGCCCCAGCATTTT. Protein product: CSARDGTGDQPQHF.

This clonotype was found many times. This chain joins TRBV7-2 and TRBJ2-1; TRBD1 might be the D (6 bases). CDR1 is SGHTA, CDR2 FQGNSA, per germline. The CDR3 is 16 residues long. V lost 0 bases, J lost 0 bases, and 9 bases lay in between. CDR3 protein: CASSLAGTSSYNEQFF. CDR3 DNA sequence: TGTGCCAGCAGCTTAGCGGGGACAAGCTCCTACAATGAGCAGTTCTTC.

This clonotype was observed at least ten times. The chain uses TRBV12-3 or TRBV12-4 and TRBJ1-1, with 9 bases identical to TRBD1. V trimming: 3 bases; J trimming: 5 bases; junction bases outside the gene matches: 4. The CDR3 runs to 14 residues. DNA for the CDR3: TGTGCCAGCAGTTTGACAGGGGGATGGACTGAAGCTTTCTTT. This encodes CASSLTGGWTEAFF.

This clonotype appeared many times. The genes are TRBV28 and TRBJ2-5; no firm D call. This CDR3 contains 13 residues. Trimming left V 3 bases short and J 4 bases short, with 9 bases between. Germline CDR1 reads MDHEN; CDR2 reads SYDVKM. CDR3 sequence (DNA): TGTGCCAGCAGTTTTTCCGGGCTAGAGACCCAGTACTTC. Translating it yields CASSFSGLETQYF.

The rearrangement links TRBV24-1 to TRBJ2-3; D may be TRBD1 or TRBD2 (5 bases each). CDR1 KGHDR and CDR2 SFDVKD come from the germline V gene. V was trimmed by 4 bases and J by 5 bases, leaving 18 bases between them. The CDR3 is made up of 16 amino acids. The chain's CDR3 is CATSEPGQGAVDTQYF. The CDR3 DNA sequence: TGTGCCACCAGTGAACCGGGGCAAGGGGCGGTAGATACGCAGTATTTT.

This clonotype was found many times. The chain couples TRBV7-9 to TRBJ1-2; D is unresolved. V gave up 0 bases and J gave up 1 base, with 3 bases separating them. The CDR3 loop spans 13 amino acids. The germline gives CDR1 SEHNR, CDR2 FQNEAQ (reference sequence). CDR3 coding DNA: TGTGCCAGCAGCTTAGCGGATAACTATGGCTACACCTTC. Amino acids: CASSLADNYGYTF.

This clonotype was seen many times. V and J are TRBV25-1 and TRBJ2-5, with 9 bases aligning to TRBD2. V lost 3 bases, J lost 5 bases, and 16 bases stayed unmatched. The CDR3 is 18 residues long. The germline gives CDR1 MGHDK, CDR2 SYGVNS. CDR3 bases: TGTGCCAGCAGTGACCGCATGGCGGGAGGGCCAACTACTGAGACCCAGTACTTC. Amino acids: CASSDRMAGGPTTETQYF.

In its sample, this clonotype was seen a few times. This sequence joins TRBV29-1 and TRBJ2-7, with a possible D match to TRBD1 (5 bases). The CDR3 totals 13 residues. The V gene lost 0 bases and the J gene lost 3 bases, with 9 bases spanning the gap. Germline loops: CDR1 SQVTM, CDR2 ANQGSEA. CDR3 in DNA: TGCAGCGTTGAAGACAGGGTAGGCTACGAGCAGTACTTC. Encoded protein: CSVEDRVGYEQYF.

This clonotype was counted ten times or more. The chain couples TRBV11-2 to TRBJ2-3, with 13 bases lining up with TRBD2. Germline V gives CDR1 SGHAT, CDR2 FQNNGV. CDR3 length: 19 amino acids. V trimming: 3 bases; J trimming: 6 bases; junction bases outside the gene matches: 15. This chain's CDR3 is CASSLMTPGLAGSGDTQYF. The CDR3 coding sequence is TGTGCCAGCAGCTTGATGACACCGGGACTAGCGGGGTCAGGGGATACGCAGTATTTT.

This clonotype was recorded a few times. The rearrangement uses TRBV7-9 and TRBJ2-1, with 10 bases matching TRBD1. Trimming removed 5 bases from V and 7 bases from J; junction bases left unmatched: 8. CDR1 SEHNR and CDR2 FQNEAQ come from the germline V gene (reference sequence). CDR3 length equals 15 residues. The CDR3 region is CASSATGTGDNEQFF. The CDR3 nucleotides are TGTGCCAGCAGCGCGACCGGGACAGGGGATAATGAGCAGTTCTTC.

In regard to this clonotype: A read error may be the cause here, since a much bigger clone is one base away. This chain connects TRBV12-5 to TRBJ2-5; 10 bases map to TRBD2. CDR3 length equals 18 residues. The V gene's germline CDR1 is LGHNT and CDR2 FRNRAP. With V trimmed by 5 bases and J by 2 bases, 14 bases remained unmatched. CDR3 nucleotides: TGTGCTAGTGGTACCACCCCAGACGGGACTAGCGCTCAAGAGACCCAGTACTTC. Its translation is CASGTTPDGTSAQETQYF.

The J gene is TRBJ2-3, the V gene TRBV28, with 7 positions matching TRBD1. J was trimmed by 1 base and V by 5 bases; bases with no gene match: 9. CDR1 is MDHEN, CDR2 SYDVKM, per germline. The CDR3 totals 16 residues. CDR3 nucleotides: TGTGCCAGCAGTCCCCCGACAGGGTACGGCACAGATACGCAGTATTTT. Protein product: CASSPPTGYGTDTQYF.

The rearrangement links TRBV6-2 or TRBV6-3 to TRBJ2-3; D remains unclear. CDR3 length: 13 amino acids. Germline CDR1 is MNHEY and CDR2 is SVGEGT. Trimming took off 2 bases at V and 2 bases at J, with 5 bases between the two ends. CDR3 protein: CASSYGITDTQYF. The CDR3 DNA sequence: TGTGCCAGCAGTTACGGAATCACAGATACGCAGTATTTT.

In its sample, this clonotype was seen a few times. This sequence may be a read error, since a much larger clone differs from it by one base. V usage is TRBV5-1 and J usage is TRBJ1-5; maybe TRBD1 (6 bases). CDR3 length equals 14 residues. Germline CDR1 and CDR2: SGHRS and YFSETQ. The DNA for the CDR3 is TGCGCCAGCAGGCCAGGGGATAGCAATCAGTCCCAGCATTTT. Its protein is CASRPGDSNQSQHF.

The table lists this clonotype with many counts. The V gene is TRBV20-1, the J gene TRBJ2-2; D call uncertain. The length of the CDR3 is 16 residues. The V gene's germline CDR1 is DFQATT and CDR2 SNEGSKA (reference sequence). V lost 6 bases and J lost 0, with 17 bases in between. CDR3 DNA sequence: TGCAGTGCCCTATGGGGTCACCTCGCGAACACCGGGGAGCTGTTTTTT. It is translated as CSALWGHLANTGELFF.

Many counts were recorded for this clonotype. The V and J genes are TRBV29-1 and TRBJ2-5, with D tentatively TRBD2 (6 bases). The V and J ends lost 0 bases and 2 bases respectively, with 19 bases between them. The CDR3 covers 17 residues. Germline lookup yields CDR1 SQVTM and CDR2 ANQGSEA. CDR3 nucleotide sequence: TGCAGCGTTGAAGATTATTGGGGACTGAGTTTACAAGAGACCCAGTACTTC. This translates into CSVEDYWGLSLQETQYF.

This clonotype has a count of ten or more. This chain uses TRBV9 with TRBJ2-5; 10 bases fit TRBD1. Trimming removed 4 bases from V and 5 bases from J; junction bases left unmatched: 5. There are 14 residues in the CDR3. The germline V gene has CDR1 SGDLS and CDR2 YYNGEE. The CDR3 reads CASSSTGGWETQYF. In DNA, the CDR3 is TGTGCCAGCAGCTCGACAGGGGGCTGGGAGACCCAGTACTTC. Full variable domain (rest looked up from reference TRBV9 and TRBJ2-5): DSGVTQTPKHLITATGQRVTLRCSPRSGDLSVYWYQQSLDQGLQFLIQYYNGEERAKGNILERFSAQQFPDLHSELNLSSLELGDSALYFCASSSTGGWETQYFGPGTRLLVL.

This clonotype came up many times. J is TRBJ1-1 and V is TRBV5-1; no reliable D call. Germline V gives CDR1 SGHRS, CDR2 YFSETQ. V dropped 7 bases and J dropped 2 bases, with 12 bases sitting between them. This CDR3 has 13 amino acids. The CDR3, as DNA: TGCGCCAGCCTTGGTCCCACTAACACTGAAGCTTTCTTT. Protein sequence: CASLGPTNTEAFF.